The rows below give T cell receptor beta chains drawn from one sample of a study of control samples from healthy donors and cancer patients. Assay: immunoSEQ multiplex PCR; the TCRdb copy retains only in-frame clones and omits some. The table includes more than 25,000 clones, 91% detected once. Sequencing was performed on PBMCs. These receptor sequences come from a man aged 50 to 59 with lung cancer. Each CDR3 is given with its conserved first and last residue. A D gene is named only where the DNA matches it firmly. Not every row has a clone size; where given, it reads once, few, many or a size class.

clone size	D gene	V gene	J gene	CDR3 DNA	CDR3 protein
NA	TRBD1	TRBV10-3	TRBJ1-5	TGTGCCATCAGTAGGGACAGGGCACCCAATCAGCCCCAGCATTTT	CAISRDRAPNQPQHF
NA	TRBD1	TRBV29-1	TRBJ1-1	TGCAGCGTTCACACCGGGTGGACAGGGGGCGAGGAAGCTTTCTTT	CSVHTGWTGGEEAFF
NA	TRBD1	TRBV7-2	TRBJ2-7	TGTGCCAGCAGCTTATGGGGACAGGGGTCCCACGAGCAGTACTTC	CASSLWGQGSHEQYF
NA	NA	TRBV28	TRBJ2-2	TGTGCCAGCAGTTTCTCCGTGGGAGGGGGGAACACCGGGGAGCTGTTTTTT	CASSFSVGGGNTGELFF
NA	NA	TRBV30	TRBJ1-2	TGTGCCTGGGGGGACTACAAACAAAGGTACTATGGCTACACCTTC	CAWGDYKQRYYGYTF
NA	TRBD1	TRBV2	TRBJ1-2	TGTGCCAGCAGAAACAGGGGGCTCCGCTATGGCTACACCTTC	CASRNRGLRYGYTF
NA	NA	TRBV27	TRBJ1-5	TGTGCCAGCCGTCCTGGGGTGGGAGATAGCAATCAGCCCCAGCATTTT	CASRPGVGDSNQPQHF
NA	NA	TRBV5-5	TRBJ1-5	TGTGCCAGCAGCTTGTTAACGGGCGGTCAGCCCCAGCATTTT	CASSLLTGGQPQHF
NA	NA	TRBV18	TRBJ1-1	TGTGCCAGTTCCGGATCAGGGGAAGCTTTCTTT	CASSGSGEAFF
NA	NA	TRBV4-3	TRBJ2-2	TGCGCCAGCAGCCAAGAGGTCTTTAGGGGCAGCGGCACCGGGGAGCTGTTTTTT	CASSQEVFRGSGTGELFF
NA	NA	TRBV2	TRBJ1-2	TGTGCCAGCAACTTAGAGGATTCTAACTATGGCTACACCTTC	CASNLEDSNYGYTF
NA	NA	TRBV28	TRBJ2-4	TGTGCCAGCGCAGGGGGGTTGGTCAAAAACATTCAGTACTTC	CASAGGLVKNIQYF
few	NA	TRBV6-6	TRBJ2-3	TGTGCCAGCATCCGGTCGGGCACAGATACGCAGTATTTT	CASIRSGTDTQYF
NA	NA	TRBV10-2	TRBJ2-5	TGCGCCAGCAGTGAGCCCGGGGGCGGGGAGACCCAGTACTTC	CASSEPGGGETQYF
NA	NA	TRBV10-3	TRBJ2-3	TGTGCCATCAGATCCAATTCGGGGTATGACTCTAGCACAGATACGCAGTATTTT	CAIRSNSGYDSSTDTQYF
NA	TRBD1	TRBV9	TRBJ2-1	TGTGCCAGCAGCCCCGGGCCCGCACAGGGGGGCCATGAGCAGTTCTTC	CASSPGPAQGGHEQFF
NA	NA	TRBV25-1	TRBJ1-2	TGTGCCAGCAGTCAGCCAGGCGCTGAAGCCTACACCTTC	CASSQPGAEAYTF
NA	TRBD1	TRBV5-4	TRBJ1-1	TGTGCCAGCAGAATACAGGGGGCTGGCACTGAAGCTTTCTTT	CASRIQGAGTEAFF
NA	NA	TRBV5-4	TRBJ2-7	TGTGCCAGCAGCAATAAACAGGGTAACGAGCAGTACTTC	CASSNKQGNEQYF
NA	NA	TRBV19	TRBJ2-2	TGTGCCAGTAGTATTACAGTCAACACCGGGGAGCTGTTTTTT	CASSITVNTGELFF
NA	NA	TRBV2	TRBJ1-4	TGTGCCAGCAGTCCGTTAAACAGGGAACTGTTTTTT	CASSPLNRELFF
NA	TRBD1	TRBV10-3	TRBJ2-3	TGTGCCATCAGTCTTGGACAGGGAACAGATACGCAGTATTTT	CAISLGQGTDTQYF
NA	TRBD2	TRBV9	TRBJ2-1	TGTGCCAGCAGCGTAGTTAGCGGGGGATCCTCCTACAATGAGCAGTTCTTC	CASSVVSGGSSYNEQFF
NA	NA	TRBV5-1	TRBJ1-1	TGCGCCAGCAGCTTGGCCGGGGCAGGAGAAGCTTTCTTT	CASSLAGAGEAFF
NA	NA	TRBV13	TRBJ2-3	TGTGCCAGCAGCCCAGGGGGAGGGGGTTTCACAGATACGCAGTATTTT	CASSPGGGGFTDTQYF
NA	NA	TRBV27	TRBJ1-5	TGTGCCAGCAGTTTAGTATGGGACAACGGTAATCAGCCCCAGCATTTT	CASSLVWDNGNQPQHF
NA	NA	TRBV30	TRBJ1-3	TGTGCCTGGAGTCCCCAGGGGCGGGCTGGAAACACCATATATTTT	CAWSPQGRAGNTIYF
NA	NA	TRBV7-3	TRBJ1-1	TGTGCCAGCAGCCTGACTGATGAGGTTGAAGCTTTCTTT	CASSLTDEVEAFF
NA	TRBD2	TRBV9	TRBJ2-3	TGTGCCAGCTTTGGGGGGGGCACAGATACGCAGTATTTT	CASFGGGTDTQYF
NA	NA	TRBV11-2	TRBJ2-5	TGTGCCAGCAGCTTAAATGGCCTCCAAGAGACCCAGTACTTC	CASSLNGLQETQYF
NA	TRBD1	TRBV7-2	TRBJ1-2	TGTGCCAGCAGCCCCCGGACAGGGGACTATGGCTACACCTTC	CASSPRTGDYGYTF